This entry lists 32 T cell receptor beta chains sequenced from one sample in a study of cytomegalovirus exposure and HLA in healthy donors. 13 Jbeta primers and 60 Vbeta primers were used for the PCR. The table came from immunoSEQ multiplex PCR; TCRdb's copy has only in-frame clones and leaves some out. Found here are 25,000 to 35,000 clones, around 60% of them singletons; the top ten hold about a fifth. Sequenced sample: PBMCs. The receptors come from a man between 45 and 60 years old in good health and CMV-seropositive.

This sequence joins TRBV30 and TRBJ2-6; 12 bases fit TRBD2. CDR3 size: 15 residues. Looked up from germline, CDR1 is GTSNPN and CDR2 is SVGIG (reference sequence). Unmatched junction bases numbered 7, after V lost 4 bases and J lost 9 bases. CDR3 amino acids: CAWTRTSGEGNVLTF. Written as DNA, the CDR3 is TGTGCCTGGACTCGGACTAGCGGGGAAGGCAACGTCCTGACTTTC.

The chain has TRBV7-9 and TRBJ2-1, with a tentative D call TRBD2 (6 bases). Germline V lookup: CDR1 SEHNR, CDR2 FQNEAQ (reference sequence). Trimming took off 5 bases at V and 11 bases at J, with 13 bases between the two ends. CDR3 length: 12 residues. CDR3 amino acids: CASSKLAVQQFF. CDR3 coding DNA: TGTGCCAGCAGCAAGTTAGCGGTCCAGCAGTTCTTC.

CDR3 sequence: CASSLTDRNTEAFF. CDR3 DNA sequence: TGTGCCAGCAGCCTAACGGACAGAAACACTGAAGCTTTCTTT. This chain uses TRBV11-2 with TRBJ1-1; TRBD1 is a possible D gene (6 bases). This CDR3 spans 14 amino acids. CDR1 SGHAT and CDR2 FQNNGV come from the germline V gene. Trimming took 5 bases from V and 2 from J, leaving 12 bases between them.

This clone has only a few counts. V gene TRBV7-8 combines with J gene TRBJ1-5; the D gene is possibly TRBD1 (5 bases). V gave up 3 bases and J gave up 9 bases, with 9 bases separating them. CDR1 SGHVS and CDR2 FQNEAQ come from the germline V gene. There are 12 residues in the CDR3. The CDR3 loop reads CASSLTGGPQHF. The CDR3 region has the DNA TGTGCCAGCAGCTTGACCGGGGGGCCCCAGCATTTT.

J is TRBJ1-2 and V is TRBV28, with no clear D. V was cut by 6 bases and J by 6 bases, with 11 bases left in between. In germline, CDR1 is MDHEN, CDR2 SYDVKM. The CDR3 is 12 amino acids. CDR3 residues: CASRVRLDGYTF. The CDR3 DNA follows: TGTGCCAGCAGAGTACGGTTGGATGGCTACACCTTC.

The rearrangement links TRBV4-3 to TRBJ2-5, with D maybe TRBD2 (7 bases). The CDR3 has 16 amino acids. V dropped 1 base and J dropped 5 bases, with 17 bases sitting between them. Germline V gene lookup returns CDR1 LGHNA and CDR2 YSLEER. The DNA for the CDR3 is TGCGCCAGCAGCCAAGTCCGGGGGGCAGAAGGGGAGACCCAGTACTTC. As protein: CASSQVRGAEGETQYF.

This chain joins TRBV4-1 and TRBJ2-5, with D tentatively TRBD2 (6 bases). V gave up 4 bases and J gave up 2 bases, with 14 bases separating them. Germline lookup yields CDR1 MGHRA and CDR2 YSYEKL. The CDR3 contains 15 residues. The CDR3 region has the DNA TGCGCCAGCAGCCGCATACTAGCTACTCAAGAGACCCAGTACTTC. This encodes CASSRILATQETQYF.

V gene TRBV7-6 combines with J gene TRBJ1-1, with D maybe TRBD1 (6 bases). The CDR3 runs to 14 residues. CDR1 and CDR2 (germline): SGHVS, FNYEAQ. The V gene lost 0 bases and the J gene lost 7 bases, with 12 bases spanning the gap. The CDR3 nucleotides are TGTGCCAGCAGCTTAGCGGGCAGGGGTAATGAAGCTTTCTTT. This gives the protein CASSLAGRGNEAFF.

The gene calls are TRBV7-8 and TRBJ2-1, with 7 bases lining up with TRBD1. Trimming took 1 base from V and 8 from J; bases not matched to a gene: 8. The CDR3 is 15 residues long. Looked up from germline, CDR1 is SGHVS and CDR2 is FQNEAQ. This CDR3 reads CASSLEWDSVHEQFF. CDR3 in DNA: TGTGCCAGCAGCTTAGAATGGGACAGTGTCCATGAGCAGTTCTTC.

V and J are TRBV14 and TRBJ1-6; perhaps TRBD1 as D (5 bases). Germline V gene sequence: CDR1 SGHDN, CDR2 FVKESK. V lost 1 base and J 7 bases, leaving 11 bases between the germline ends. This CDR3 region has 15 residues. The CDR3 spells CASSQGVRVNSPLHF. The CDR3 DNA reads as TGTGCCAGCAGCCAAGGGGTCAGGGTGAATTCACCCCTCCACTTT.

The rearrangement joins TRBV29-1 to TRBJ2-1, with 9 bases matching TRBD2. The V gene's germline CDR1 is SQVTM and CDR2 ANQGSEA. The CDR3 sequence is 13 residues long. The J segment lost 5 bases and the V segment lost 4 bases, leaving 3 bases of the junction unmatched. For the CDR3, the DNA is TGCAGCGTTGTTAGCGGGAGTAACAATGAGCAGTTCTTC. This sequence encodes CSVVSGSNNEQFF.

V and J are TRBV2 and TRBJ2-7, with TRBD1 matching over 11 bases. CDR1 and CDR2 (germline): SNHLY, FYNNEI. This CDR3 is 15 amino acids long. Germline trimming cut 7 bases from V and 7 bases from J; bases unmatched to any gene: 12. In nucleotides, the CDR3 is TGTGCCAGCAAGTCGTTGGACAGGGGGCGCGGGGAGCAGTACTTC. Its protein is CASKSLDRGRGEQYF.

This chain joins TRBV6-1 and TRBJ1-5; TRBD1 might be the D (6 bases). This CDR3 has 14 residues. Germline V lookup: CDR1 MNHNS, CDR2 SASEGT. The CDR3 protein is CALSEPGANQPQHF. CDR3 DNA: TGTGCTTTATCGGAGCCAGGGGCAAATCAGCCCCAGCATTTT.

The chain combines TRBV29-1 with TRBJ2-7; D is possibly TRBD2 (6 bases). Deletions cut 4 bases from V and 2 bases from J, with 18 bases between. Germline V lookup: CDR1 SQVTM, CDR2 ANQGSEA. The CDR3 consists of 15 residues. CDR3 nucleotides: TGCAGCGTTGGGGCCACGAGGGAGGACCCCTACGAGCAGTACTTC. The encoded protein is CSVGATREDPYEQYF.

The genes are TRBV30 and TRBJ2-2; tentative D call: TRBD2 (6 bases). CDR1 GTSNPN and CDR2 SVGIG come from the germline V gene (reference sequence). CDR3 length equals 14 residues. V shed 2 bases and J shed 4 bases, with 11 bases lying between them. The CDR3 bases are TGTGCCTGGAGTTTTCAGGGAGGCACCGGGGAGCTGTTTTTT. This gives the protein CAWSFQGGTGELFF.

In this sample, this clone turned up a few times. The chain recombines TRBV4-1 with TRBJ2-1, with D possibly being TRBD2 (6 bases). V lost 0 bases and J 4 bases, leaving 10 bases between the germline ends. There are 15 residues in the CDR3. Germline V lookup: CDR1 MGHRA, CDR2 YSYEKL. The CDR3 sequence: CASSQDGSGYNEQFF. The CDR3 nucleotides are TGCGCCAGCAGCCAAGACGGGAGCGGATACAATGAGCAGTTCTTC.

This rearrangement joins TRBV5-1 to TRBJ2-2; 8 bases are shared with TRBD1. V shed 8 bases, J shed 4 bases, and the junction held 4 bases outside the gene matches. Looked up from germline, CDR1 is SGHRS and CDR2 is YFSETQ. The CDR3 spans 13 residues. DNA of the CDR3: TGCGCCAGTCAACAGGGGGGCACCGGGGAGCTGTTTTTT. As protein: CASQQGGTGELFF.

The chain carries TRBV18 and TRBJ2-1; the D is unclear. V shed 2 bases and J shed 4 bases, with 6 bases lying between them. Germline CDR1 is KGHSH and CDR2 is LQKENI. The CDR3 spans 13 residues. Here the CDR3 reads CASSPSRYNEQFF. In DNA form, the CDR3 reads TGTGCCAGCTCACCATCCAGATACAATGAGCAGTTCTTC.

The chain combines TRBV7-2 with TRBJ1-5; the D gene is possibly TRBD1 (5 bases). CDR1 is SGHTA and CDR2 is FQGNSA in the germline V gene. Trimming removed 6 bases from V and 5 bases from J, with 17 bases in between. The CDR3 loop spans 15 amino acids. CDR3 sequence reads: CASSPRWGPDQPQHF. In DNA form, the CDR3 reads TGTGCCAGCAGTCCCAGATGGGGCCCCGATCAGCCCCAGCATTTT.

The chain joins TRBV7-3 to TRBJ2-1; 8 bases align to TRBD2. Germline V CDR1 and CDR2: SGHTA, FQGTGA. The CDR3 consists of 16 residues. Trimming at V came to 0 bases and at J to 5 bases, leaving 6 bases not matched to a gene. Here the CDR3 DNA reads TGTGCCAGCAGCTTAACTGGGCGGGGGGCGAACAATGAGCAGTTCTTC. Protein product: CASSLTGRGANNEQFF.

The chain combines TRBV10-3 with TRBJ2-3, with D possibly matching TRBD1 (5 bases). CDR1 is ENHRY and CDR2 is SYGVKD in the germline V gene. V was clipped by 5 bases and J by 2 bases, with 11 bases between them. The CDR3 is 14 residues long. The CDR3 reads CAISSTGSTDTQYF. DNA for the CDR3: TGTGCCATCAGTTCTACAGGATCCACAGATACGCAGTATTTT.

J is TRBJ1-1 and V is TRBV7-2, with 8 bases lining up with TRBD1. This CDR3 contains 15 residues. The trim removed 5 bases at V and 6 bases at J, leaving 11 bases unmatched. The germline CDR1 and CDR2 sequences are SGHTA and FQGNSA. The CDR3 loop is CASSQRTGLIPEAFF. The CDR3 bases are TGTGCCAGCAGCCAAAGGACAGGGTTGATCCCTGAAGCTTTCTTT.

In the case of this clone: Other DNA sequences in this specimen translate into the identical CDR3. The chain employs TRBV2 and TRBJ1-6; perhaps TRBD1 as D (5 bases). V lost 4 bases, J lost 8 bases, and 6 bases lay in between. Germline V gene sequence: CDR1 SNHLY, CDR2 FYNNEI. The CDR3 runs to 12 residues. This chain's CDR3 is CASSVGDSPLHF. The CDR3, as DNA: TGTGCCAGCAGTGTAGGGGATTCACCCCTCCACTTT.

The rearrangement links TRBV7-9 to TRBJ1-1, with D possibly being TRBD1 (5 bases). Trimming left V 4 bases short and J 4 bases short, with 13 bases between. The length of the CDR3 is 14 residues. From germline, CDR1 is SEHNR and CDR2 FQNEAQ (reference sequence). CDR3 DNA sequence: TGTGCCAGCAGCTACACCCGGGGGGGCACTGAAGCTTTCTTT. It yields the protein CASSYTRGGTEAFF.

This clone was seen just once. The rearrangement uses TRBV30 and TRBJ1-3; D is ambiguous. The CDR3 is 13 residues long. Trimming took off 0 bases at V and 5 bases at J, with 8 bases between the two ends. CDR1 is GTSNPN and CDR2 is SVGIG in the germline V gene (reference sequence). CDR3 loop: CAWSVSGRNTIYF. The CDR3 DNA reads TGTGCCTGGAGTGTATCAGGCAGAAACACCATATATTTT.

The chain uses TRBV5-1 and TRBJ2-1; D may be TRBD1 (5 bases). Germline V CDR1 and CDR2: SGHRS, YFSETQ. The CDR3 consists of 15 residues. V dropped 4 bases and J dropped 6 bases, with 17 bases sitting between them. For the CDR3, the DNA is TGCGCCAGCAGCCCGACAATCATGGGGCCCAATGAGCAGTTCTTC. Translation gives CASSPTIMGPNEQFF. Based on the CDR3 plus reference TRBV5-1 and TRBJ2-1, the full variable domain is KAGVTQTPRYLIKTRGQQVTLSCSPISGHRSVSWYQQTPGQGLQFLFEYFSETQRNKGNFPGRFSGRQFSNSRSEMNVSTLELGDSALYLCASSPTIMGPNEQFFGPGTRLTVL.

The chain recombines TRBV9 with TRBJ2-3; TRBD2 might be the D (7 bases). CDR1 is SGDLS and CDR2 is YYNGEE in the germline V gene. The CDR3 is 14 residues long. V dropped 0 bases and J dropped 6 bases, with 11 bases sitting between them. The CDR3 DNA sequence: TGTGCCAGCAGCGTAGCGGGGGGCCTGGATACGCAGTATTTT. It is translated as CASSVAGGLDTQYF.

The chain employs TRBV5-4 and TRBJ2-3; 9 bases line up with TRBD2. Germline V gene lookup returns CDR1 SGHNT and CDR2 YYREEE (reference sequence). This CDR3 spans 18 amino acids. V lost 0 bases, J lost 0 bases, and 8 bases stayed unmatched. The CDR3 loop is CASSLGLAESVSTDTQYF. As DNA, the CDR3 is TGTGCCAGCAGCTTGGGACTAGCGGAATCGGTTAGCACAGATACGCAGTATTTT.

A single count supports this clone. The chain uses TRBV15 and TRBJ2-1; D gene ambiguous. Germline CDR1 reads LNHNV; CDR2 reads YYDKDF (reference sequence). This CDR3 contains 12 residues. V lost 0 bases and J 10 bases, leaving 7 bases between the germline ends. The CDR3 sequence: CATSRDGLEQFF. CDR3 in DNA: TGTGCCACCAGCAGAGATGGGCTAGAGCAGTTCTTC.

This rearrangement joins TRBV29-1 to TRBJ2-5; no clear D gene. The germline V gene has CDR1 SQVTM and CDR2 ANQGSEA. The ends were cut back, 3 bases at V and 7 bases at J, with 12 bases in the middle. This CDR3 is built from 12 residues. CDR3 region: CSVESAPRTQYF. CDR3 DNA: TGCAGCGTTGAGAGCGCCCCCAGGACCCAGTACTTC.

This clone was seen more than once but under ten times. The chain joins TRBV27 to TRBJ2-1; TRBD1 might be the D (5 bases). CDR1 is MNHEY and CDR2 is SMNVEV in the germline V gene (reference sequence). Trimming cost V 3 bases and J 5 bases, with 8 bases left between them. The CDR3 extends over 13 amino acids. CDR3 region: CASSFAGNNEQFF. The CDR3, as DNA: TGTGCCAGCAGTTTTGCAGGGAACAATGAGCAGTTCTTC.

This clone has a handful of counts. The chain recombines TRBV30 with TRBJ2-1; D call uncertain. Trimming took off 0 bases at V and 0 bases at J, with 15 bases between the two ends. This CDR3 spans 17 amino acids. The germline V gene has CDR1 GTSNPN and CDR2 SVGIG (reference sequence). The CDR3, as DNA: TGTGCCTGGAGTGTACTCCCTGACATCGGCTCCTACAATGAGCAGTTCTTC. This sequence encodes CAWSVLPDIGSYNEQFF.